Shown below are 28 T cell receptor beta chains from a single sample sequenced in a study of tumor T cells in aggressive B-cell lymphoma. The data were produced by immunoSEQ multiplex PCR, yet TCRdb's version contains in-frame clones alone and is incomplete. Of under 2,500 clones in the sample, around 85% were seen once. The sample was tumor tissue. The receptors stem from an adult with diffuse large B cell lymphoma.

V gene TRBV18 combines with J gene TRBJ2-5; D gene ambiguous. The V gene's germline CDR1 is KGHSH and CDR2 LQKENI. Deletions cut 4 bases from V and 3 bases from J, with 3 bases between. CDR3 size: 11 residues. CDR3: CASSLKETQYF. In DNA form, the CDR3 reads TGTGCCAGCTCACTCAAAGAGACCCAGTACTTC. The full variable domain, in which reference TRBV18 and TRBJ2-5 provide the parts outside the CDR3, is NAGVMQNPRHLVRRRGQEARLRCSPMKGHSHVYWYRQLPEEGLKFMVYLQKENIIDESGMPKERFSAEFPKEGPSILRIQQVVRGDSAAYFCASSLKETQYFGPGTRLLVL.

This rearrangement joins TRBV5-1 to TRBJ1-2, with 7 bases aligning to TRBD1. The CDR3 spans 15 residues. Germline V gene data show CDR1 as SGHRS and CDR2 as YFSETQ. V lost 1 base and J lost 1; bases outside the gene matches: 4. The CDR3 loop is CASSLSGTVNYGYTF. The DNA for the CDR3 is TGCGCCAGCAGCTTGTCCGGGACAGTTAACTATGGCTACACCTTC.

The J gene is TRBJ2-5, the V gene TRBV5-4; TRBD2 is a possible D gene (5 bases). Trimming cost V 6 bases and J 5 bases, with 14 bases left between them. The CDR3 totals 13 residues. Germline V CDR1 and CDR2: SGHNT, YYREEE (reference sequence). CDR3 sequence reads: CASNNSPGETQYF. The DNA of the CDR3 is TGTGCCAGCAACAACTCTCCGGGGGAGACCCAGTACTTC.

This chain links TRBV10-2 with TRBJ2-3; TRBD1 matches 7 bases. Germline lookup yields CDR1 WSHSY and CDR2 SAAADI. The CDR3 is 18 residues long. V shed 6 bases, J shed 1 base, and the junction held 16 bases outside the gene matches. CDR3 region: CASRTTMRQGLGTDTQYF. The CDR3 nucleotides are TGCGCCAGCAGAACCACCATGAGACAGGGATTGGGCACAGATACGCAGTATTTT.

CDR3 amino acids: CASSSGGGTLTGELFF. The CDR3 DNA follows: TGCGCCAGCAGCTCGGGGGGAGGGACGCTTACCGGGGAGCTGTTTTTT. This rearrangement joins TRBV4-1 to TRBJ2-2, with TRBD2 matching 7 bases. The CDR3 runs to 16 residues. V lost 5 bases, J lost 5 bases, and 11 bases stayed unmatched. CDR1 is MGHRA, CDR2 YSYEKL, per germline.

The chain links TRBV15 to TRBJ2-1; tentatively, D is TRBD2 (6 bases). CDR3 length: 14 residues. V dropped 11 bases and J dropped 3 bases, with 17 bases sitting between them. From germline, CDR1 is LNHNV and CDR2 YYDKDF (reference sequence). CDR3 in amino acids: CAAAREIYYNEQFF. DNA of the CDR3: TGTGCCGCTGCTCGGGAGATCTACTACAATGAGCAGTTCTTC. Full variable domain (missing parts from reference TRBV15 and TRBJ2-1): DAMVIQNPRYQVTQFGKPVTLSCSQTLNHNVMYWYQQKSSQAPKLLFHYYDKDFNNEADTPDNFQSRRPNTSFCFLDIRSPGLGDTAMYLCAAAREIYYNEQFFGPGTRLTVL.

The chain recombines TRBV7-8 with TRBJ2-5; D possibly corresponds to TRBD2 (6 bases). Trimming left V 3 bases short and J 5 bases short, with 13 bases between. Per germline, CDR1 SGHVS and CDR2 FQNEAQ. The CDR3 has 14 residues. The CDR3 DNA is TGTGCCAGCAGCTTCGGGCGGGGCTACGAGACCCAGTACTTC. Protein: CASSFGRGYETQYF.

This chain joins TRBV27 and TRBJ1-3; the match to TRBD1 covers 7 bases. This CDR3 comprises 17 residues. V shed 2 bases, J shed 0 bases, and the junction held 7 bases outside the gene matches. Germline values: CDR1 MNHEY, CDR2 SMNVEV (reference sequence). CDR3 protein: CASSLKGQPSSGNTIYF. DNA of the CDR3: TGTGCCAGCAGTTTAAAGGGACAGCCATCCTCTGGAAACACCATATATTTT.

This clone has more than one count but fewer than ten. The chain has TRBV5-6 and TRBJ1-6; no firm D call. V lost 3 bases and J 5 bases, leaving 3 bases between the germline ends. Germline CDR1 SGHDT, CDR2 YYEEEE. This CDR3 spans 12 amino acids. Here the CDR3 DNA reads TGTGCCAGCAGCTCTAATAATTCACCCCTCCACTTT. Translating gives CASSSNNSPLHF.

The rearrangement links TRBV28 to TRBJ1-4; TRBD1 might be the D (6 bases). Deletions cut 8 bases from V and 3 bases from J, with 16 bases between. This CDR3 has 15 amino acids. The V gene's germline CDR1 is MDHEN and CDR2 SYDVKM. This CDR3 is CASQGGGKANEKLFF. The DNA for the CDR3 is TGTGCCAGCCAGGGAGGGGGGAAGGCTAATGAAAAACTGTTTTTT.

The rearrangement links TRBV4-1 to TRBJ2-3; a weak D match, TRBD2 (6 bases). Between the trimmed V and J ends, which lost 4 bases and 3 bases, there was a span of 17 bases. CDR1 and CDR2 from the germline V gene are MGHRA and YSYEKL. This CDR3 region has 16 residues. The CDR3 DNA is TGCGCCAGCAGCCGTAGCGGATCCCCGGGTACAGATACGCAGTATTTT. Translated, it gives CASSRSGSPGTDTQYF.

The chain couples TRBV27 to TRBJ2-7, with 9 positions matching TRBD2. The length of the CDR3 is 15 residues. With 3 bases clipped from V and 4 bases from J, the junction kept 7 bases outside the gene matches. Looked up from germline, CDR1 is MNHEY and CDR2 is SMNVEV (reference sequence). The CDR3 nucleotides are TGTGCCAGCAGTTTTGGTGTGGGACTAGCTTACGAGCAGTACTTC. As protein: CASSFGVGLAYEQYF.

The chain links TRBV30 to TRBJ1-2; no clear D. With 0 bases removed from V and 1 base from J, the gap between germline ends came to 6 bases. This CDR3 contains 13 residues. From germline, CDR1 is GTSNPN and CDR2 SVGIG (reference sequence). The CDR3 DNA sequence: TGTGCCTGGAGTGTCTCACTTAACTATGGCTACACCTTC. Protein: CAWSVSLNYGYTF.

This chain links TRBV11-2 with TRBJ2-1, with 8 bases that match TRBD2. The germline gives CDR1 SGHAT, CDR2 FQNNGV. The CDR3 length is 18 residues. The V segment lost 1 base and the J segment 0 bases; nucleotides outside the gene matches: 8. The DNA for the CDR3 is TGTGCCAGCAGCTTAGTATTCGGGAGCGGGGGCTCCTACAATGAGCAGTTCTTC. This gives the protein CASSLVFGSGGSYNEQFF.

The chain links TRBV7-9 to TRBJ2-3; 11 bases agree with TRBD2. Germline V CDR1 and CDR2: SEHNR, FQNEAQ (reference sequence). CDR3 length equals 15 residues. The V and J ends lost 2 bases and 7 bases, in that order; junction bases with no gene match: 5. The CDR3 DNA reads TGTGCCAGCAGCTTAACTAGCGGGGGAGCGAATACGCAGTATTTT. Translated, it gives CASSLTSGGANTQYF.

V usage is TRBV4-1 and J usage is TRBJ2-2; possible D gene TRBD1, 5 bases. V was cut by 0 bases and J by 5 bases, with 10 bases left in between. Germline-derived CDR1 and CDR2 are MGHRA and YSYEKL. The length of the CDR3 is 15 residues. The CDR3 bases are TGCGCCAGCAGCCAAGAGGGGCTAAAAACCGGGGAGCTGTTTTTT. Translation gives CASSQEGLKTGELFF.

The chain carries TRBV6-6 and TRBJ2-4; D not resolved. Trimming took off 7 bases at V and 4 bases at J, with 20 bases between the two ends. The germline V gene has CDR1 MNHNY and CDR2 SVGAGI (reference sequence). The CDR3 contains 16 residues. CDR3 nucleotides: TGTGCCAGCACCACCTCAGGTGAAGACGGTAAAAACATTCAGTACTTC. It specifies CASTTSGEDGKNIQYF.

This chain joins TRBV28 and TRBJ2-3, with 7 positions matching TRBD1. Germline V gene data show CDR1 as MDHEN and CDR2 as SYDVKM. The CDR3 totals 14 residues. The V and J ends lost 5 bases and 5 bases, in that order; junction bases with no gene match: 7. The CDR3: CASSGTVKGDTQYF. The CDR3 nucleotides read TGTGCCAGCAGTGGGACAGTAAAAGGAGATACGCAGTATTTT. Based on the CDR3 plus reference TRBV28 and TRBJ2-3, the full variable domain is DVKVTQSSRYLVKRTGEKVFLECVQDMDHENMFWYRQDPGLGLRLIYFSYDVKMKEKGDIPEGYSVSREKKERFSLILESASTNQTSMYLCASSGTVKGDTQYFGPGTRLTVL.

The chain's CDR3 is CASSWGLTSYNEQFF. In nucleotides, the CDR3 is TGTGCCAGCAGCTGGGGACTCACTAGCTACAATGAGCAGTTCTTC. This chain uses TRBV7-3 with TRBJ2-1, with D perhaps matching TRBD2 (6 bases). The germline V gene has CDR1 SGHTA and CDR2 FQGTGA. Trimming left V 4 bases short and J 3 bases short, with 13 bases between. There are 15 residues in the CDR3.

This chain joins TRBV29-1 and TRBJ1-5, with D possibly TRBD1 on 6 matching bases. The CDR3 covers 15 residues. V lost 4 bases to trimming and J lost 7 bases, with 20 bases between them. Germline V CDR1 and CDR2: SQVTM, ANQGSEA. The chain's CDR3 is CSVAQGSGESQPQHF. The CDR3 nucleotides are TGCAGCGTTGCCCAGGGGTCGGGCGAATCGCAGCCCCAGCATTTT.

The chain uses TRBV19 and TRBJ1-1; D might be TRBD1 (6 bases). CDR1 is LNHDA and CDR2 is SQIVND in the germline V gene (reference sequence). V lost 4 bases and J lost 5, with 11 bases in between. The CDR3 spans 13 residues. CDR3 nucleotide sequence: TGTGCCAGTAGTACCAGGGGCAGGACTGAAGCTTTCTTT. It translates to CASSTRGRTEAFF.

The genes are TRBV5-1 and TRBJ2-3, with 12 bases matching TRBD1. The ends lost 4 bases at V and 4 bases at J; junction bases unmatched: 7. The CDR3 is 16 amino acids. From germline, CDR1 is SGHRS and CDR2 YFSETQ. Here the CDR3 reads CASSGGQGAIADTQYF. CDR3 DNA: TGCGCCAGCAGCGGGGGACAGGGGGCGATAGCAGATACGCAGTATTTT.

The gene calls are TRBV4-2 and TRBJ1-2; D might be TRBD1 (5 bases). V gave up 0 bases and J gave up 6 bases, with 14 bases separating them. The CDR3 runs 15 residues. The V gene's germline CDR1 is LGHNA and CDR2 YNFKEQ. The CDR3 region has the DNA TGTGCCAGCAGCCAAGATCTGGGCAGGGAGGATGGCTACACCTTC. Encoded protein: CASSQDLGREDGYTF.

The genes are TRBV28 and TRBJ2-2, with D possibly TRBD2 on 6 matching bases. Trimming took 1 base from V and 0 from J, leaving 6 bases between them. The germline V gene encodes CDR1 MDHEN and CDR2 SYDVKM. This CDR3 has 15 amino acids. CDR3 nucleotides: TGTGCCAGCAGTTTATCGGGGGCGAACACCGGGGAGCTGTTTTTT. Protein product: CASSLSGANTGELFF.

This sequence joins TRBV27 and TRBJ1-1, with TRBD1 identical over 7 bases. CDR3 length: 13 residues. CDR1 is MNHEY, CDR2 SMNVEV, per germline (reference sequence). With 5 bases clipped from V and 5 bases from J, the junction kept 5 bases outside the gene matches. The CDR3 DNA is TGTGCCAGCAGTCAAGGGGGCAAGACTGAAGCTTTCTTT. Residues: CASSQGGKTEAFF.

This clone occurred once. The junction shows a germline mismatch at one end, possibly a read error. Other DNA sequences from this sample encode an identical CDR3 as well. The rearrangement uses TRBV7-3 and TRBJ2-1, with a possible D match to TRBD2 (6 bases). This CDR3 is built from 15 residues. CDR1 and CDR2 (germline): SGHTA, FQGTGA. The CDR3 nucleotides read TGTACCAGCAGCTTACGAGGAGTGGACTACAATAAGCAGTTCTTC. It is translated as CTSSLRGVDYNKQFF.

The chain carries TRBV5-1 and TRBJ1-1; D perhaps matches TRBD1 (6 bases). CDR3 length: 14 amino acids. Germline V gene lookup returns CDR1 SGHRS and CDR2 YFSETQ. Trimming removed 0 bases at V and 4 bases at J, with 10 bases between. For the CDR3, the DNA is TGCGCCAGCAGCTTGGAACAGGGTTCCACTGAAGCTTTCTTT. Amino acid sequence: CASSLEQGSTEAFF.

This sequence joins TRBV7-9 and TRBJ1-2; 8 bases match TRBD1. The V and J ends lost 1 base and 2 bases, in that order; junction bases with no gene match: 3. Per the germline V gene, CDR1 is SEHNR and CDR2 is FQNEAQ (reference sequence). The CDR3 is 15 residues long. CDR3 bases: TGTGCCAGCAGCTTAGGGGACAGGCTGAACTATGGCTACACCTTC. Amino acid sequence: CASSLGDRLNYGYTF.